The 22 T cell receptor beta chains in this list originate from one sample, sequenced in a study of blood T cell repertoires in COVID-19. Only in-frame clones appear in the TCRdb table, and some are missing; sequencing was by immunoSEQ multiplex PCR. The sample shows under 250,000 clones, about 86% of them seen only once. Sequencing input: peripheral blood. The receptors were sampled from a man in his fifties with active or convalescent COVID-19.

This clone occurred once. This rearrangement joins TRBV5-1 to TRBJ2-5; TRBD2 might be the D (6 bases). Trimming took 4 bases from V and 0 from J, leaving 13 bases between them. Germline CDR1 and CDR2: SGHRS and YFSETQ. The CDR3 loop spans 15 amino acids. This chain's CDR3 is CASSGGLRYQETQYF. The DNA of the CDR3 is TGCGCCAGCAGCGGAGGGCTTCGGTACCAAGAGACCCAGTACTTC.

CDR3 nucleotide sequence: TGTGCCAGCAGTGAAGCGGCCGGGCGGGCTGTCATGAACACTGAAGCTTTCTTT. Its protein product is CASSEAAGRAVMNTEAFF. The V call is TRBV2, the J call TRBJ1-1; D call uncertain. CDR1 is SNHLY and CDR2 is FYNNEI in the germline V gene. The CDR3 is made up of 18 amino acids. The V and J ends lost 0 bases and 0 bases respectively, with 17 bases between them.

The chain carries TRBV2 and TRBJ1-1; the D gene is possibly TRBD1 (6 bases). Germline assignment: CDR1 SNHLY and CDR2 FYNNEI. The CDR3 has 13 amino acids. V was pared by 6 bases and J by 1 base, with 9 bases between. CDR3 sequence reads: CASRSGQNTEAFF. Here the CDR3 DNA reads TGTGCCAGCAGGTCGGGACAGAACACTGAAGCTTTCTTT.

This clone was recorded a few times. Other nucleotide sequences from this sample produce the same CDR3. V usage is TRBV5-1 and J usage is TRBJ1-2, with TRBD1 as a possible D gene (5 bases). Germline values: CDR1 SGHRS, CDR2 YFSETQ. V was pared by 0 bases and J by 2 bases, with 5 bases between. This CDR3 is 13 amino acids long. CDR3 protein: CASSLGQNYGYTF. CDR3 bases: TGCGCCAGCAGCTTGGGACAGAACTATGGCTACACCTTC.

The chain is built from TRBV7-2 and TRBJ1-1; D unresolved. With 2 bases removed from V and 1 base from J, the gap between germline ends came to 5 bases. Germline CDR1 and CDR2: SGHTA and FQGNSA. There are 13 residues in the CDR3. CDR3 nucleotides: TGTGCCAGCAGCTTACACGGGAACACTGAAGCTTTCTTT. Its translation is CASSLHGNTEAFF.

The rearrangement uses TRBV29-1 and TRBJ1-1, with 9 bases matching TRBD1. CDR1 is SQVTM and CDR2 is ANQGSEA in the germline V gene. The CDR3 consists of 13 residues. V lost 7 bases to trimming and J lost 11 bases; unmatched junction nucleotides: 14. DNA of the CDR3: TGCAGCGCCGGACAGGGGAAGTTTGAAATGGCTTTCTTT. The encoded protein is CSAGQGKFEMAFF. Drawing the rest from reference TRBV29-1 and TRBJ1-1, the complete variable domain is SAVISQKPSRDICQRGTSLTIQCQVDSQVTMMFWYRQQPGQSLTLIATANQGSEATYESGFVIDKFPISRPNLTFSTLTVSNMSPEDSSIYLCSAGQGKFEMAFFGQGTRLTVV.

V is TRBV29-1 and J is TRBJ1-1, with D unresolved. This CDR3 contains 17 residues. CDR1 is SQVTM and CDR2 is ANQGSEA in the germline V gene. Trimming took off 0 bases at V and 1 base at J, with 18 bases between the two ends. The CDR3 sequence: CSVEEAGSSGKNTEAFF. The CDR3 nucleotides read TGCAGCGTTGAAGAGGCCGGCTCTTCGGGGAAGAACACTGAAGCTTTCTTT. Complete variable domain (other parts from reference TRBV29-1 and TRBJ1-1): SAVISQKPSRDICQRGTSLTIQCQVDSQVTMMFWYRQQPGQSLTLIATANQGSEATYESGFVIDKFPISRPNLTFSTLTVSNMSPEDSSIYLCSVEEAGSSGKNTEAFFGQGTRLTVV.

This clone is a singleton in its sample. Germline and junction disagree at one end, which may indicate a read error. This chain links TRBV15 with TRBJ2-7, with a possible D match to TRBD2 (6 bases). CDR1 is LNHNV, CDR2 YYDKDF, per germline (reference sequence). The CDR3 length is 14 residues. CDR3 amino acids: CATSRDHTGSPAAF. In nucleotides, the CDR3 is TGTGCCACCAGCAGAGATCACACCGGGAGCCCCGCTGCGTTC.

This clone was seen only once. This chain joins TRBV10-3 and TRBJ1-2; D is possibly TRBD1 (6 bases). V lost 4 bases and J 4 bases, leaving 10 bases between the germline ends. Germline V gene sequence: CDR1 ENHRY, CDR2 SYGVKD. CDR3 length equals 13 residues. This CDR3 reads CAISVDRSYGYTF. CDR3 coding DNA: TGTGCCATCAGTGTGGACAGATCCTATGGCTACACCTTC.

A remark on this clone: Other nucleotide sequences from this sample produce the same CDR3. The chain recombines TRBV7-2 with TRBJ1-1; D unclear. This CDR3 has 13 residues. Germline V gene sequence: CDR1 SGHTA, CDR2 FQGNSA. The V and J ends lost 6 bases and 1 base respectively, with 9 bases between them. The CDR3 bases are TGTGCCAGCAGGCCCAACAGGAACACTGAAGCTTTCTTT. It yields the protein CASRPNRNTEAFF.

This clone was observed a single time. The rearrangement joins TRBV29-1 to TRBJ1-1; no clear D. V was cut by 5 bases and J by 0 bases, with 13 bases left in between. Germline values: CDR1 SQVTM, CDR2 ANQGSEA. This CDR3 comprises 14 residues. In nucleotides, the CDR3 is TGCAGCGTTCGGTCGAACTTTATGAACACTGAAGCTTTCTTT. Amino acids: CSVRSNFMNTEAFF.

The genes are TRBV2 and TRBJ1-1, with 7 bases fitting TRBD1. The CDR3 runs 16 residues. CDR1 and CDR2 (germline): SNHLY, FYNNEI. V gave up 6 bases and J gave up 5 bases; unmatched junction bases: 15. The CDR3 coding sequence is TGTGCCAGCAGCCCTCCCGGGGGCCACAGGGGAACTGAAGCTTTCTTT. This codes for CASSPPGGHRGTEAFF.

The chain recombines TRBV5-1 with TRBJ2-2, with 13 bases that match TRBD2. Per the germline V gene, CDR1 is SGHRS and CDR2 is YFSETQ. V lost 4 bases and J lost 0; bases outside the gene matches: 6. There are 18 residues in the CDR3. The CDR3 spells CASSPRLAGGPNTGELFF. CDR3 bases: TGCGCCAGCAGCCCTAGACTAGCGGGGGGACCGAACACCGGGGAGCTGTTTTTT.

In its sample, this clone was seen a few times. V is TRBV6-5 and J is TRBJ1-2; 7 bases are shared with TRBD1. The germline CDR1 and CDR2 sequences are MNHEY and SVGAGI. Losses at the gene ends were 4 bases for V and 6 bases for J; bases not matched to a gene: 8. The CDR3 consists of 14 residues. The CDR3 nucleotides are TGTGCCAGCAGTTCCCTGGACAGGATGAATGGCTACACCTTC. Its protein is CASSSLDRMNGYTF.

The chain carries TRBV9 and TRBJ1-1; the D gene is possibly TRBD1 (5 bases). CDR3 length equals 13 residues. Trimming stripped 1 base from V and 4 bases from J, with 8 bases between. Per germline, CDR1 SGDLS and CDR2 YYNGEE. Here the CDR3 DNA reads TGTGCCAGCAGCGTAAGGAGGGGCACTGAAGCTTTCTTT. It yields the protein CASSVRRGTEAFF.

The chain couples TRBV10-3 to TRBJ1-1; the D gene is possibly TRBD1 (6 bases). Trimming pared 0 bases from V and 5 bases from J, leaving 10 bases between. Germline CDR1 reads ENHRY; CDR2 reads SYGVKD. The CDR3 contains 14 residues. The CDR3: CAISESQGQTEAFF. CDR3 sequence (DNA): TGTGCCATCAGTGAGTCCCAGGGGCAGACTGAAGCTTTCTTT.

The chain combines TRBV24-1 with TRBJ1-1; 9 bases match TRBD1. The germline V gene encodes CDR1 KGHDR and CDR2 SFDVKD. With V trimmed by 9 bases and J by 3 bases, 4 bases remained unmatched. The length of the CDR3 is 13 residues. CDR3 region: CATRDRDDTEAFF. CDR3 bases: TGTGCCACCCGGGACAGGGACGACACTGAAGCTTTCTTT.

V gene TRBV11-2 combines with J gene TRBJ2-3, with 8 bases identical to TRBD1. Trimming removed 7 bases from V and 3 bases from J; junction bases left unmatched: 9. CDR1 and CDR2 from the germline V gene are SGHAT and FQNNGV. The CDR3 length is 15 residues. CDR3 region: CASKPGQGWTDTQYF. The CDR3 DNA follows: TGTGCCAGCAAGCCTGGACAGGGATGGACAGATACGCAGTATTTT.

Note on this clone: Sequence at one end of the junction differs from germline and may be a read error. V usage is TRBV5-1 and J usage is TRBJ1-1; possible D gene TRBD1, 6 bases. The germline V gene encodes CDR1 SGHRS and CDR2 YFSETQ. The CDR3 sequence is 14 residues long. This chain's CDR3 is CASTVQQGTTETFF. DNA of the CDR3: TGCGCCAGCACCGTACAACAGGGAACCACTGAAACTTTCTTT.

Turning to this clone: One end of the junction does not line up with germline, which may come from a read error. CDR3 coding DNA: TGCGCCAGCAGCCAAGAGGGCCGAACAGGTACGCAGTATTTT. It is translated as CASSQEGRTGTQYF. The rearrangement links TRBV4-1 to TRBJ2-3; tentative D call: TRBD1 (5 bases). This CDR3 has 14 amino acids. Germline-derived CDR1 and CDR2 are MGHRA and YSYEKL.

CDR3 region: CASSPTGTSGRASTDTQYF. The CDR3 DNA reads TGTGCCAGCAGCCCAACCGGGACTAGCGGGAGGGCGAGCACAGATACGCAGTATTTT. The V gene is TRBV7-3, the J gene TRBJ2-3; TRBD2 agrees at 16 bases. CDR3 length: 19 residues. The J segment lost 0 bases and the V segment lost 5 bases, leaving 8 bases of the junction unmatched. Looked up from germline, CDR1 is SGHTA and CDR2 is FQGTGA.

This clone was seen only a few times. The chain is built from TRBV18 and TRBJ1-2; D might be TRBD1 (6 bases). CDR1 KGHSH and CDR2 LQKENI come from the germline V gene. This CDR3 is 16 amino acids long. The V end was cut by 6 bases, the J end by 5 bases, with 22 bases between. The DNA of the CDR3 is TGTGCCAGCTCCCCTCGAATGGACAGAAACACTTATGGCTACACCTTC. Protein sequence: CASSPRMDRNTYGYTF. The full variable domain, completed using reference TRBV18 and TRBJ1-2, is NAGVMQNPRHLVRRRGQEARLRCSPMKGHSHVYWYRQLPEEGLKFMVYLQKENIIDESGMPKERFSAEFPKEGPSILRIQQVVRGDSAAYFCASSPRMDRNTYGYTFGSGTRLTVV.